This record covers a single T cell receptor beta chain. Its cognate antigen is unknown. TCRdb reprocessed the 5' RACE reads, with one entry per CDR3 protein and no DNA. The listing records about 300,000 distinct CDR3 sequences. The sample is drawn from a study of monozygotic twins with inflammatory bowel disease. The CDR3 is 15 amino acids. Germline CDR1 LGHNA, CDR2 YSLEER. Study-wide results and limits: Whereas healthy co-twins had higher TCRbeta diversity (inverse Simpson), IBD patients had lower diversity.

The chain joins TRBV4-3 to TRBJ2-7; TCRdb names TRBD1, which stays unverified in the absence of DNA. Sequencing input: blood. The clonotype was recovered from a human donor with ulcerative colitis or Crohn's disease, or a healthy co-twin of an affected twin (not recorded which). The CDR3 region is CASSQEGGQGPLQYF.